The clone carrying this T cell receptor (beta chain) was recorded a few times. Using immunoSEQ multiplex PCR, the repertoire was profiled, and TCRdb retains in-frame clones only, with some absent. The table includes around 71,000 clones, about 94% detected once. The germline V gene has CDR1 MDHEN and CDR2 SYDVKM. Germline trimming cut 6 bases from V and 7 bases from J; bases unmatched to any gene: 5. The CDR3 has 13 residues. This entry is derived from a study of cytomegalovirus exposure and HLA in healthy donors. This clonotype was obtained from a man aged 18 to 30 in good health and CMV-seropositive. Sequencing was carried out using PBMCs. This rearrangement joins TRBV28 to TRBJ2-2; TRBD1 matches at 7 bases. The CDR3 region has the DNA TGTGCCAGCAGGACCACAGGGGTCGGGGAGCTGTTTTTT. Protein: CASRTTGVGELFF.